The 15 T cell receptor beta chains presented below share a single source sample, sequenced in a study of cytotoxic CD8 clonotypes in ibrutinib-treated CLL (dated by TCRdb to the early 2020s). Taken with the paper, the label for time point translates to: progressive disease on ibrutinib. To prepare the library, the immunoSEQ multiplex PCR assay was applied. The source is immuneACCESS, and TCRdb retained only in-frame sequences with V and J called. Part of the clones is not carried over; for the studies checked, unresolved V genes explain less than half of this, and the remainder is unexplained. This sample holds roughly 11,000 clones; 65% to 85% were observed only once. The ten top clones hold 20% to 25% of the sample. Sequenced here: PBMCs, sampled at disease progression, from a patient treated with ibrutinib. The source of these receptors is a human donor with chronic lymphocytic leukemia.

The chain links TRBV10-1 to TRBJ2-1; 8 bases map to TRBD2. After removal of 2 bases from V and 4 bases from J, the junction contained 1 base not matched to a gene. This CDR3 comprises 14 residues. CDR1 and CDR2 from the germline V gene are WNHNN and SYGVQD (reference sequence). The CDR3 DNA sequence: TGCGCCAGCAGTGAGGCTAGCGGGTACAATGAGCAGTTCTTC. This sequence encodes CASSEASGYNEQFF.

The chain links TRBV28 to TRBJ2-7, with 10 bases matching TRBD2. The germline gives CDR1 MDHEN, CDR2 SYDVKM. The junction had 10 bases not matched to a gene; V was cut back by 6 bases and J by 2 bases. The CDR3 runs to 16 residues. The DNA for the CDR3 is TGTGCCAGCAGCCCCTTAACTAGCGGGGCTACCTACGAGCAGTACTTC. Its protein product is CASSPLTSGATYEQYF.

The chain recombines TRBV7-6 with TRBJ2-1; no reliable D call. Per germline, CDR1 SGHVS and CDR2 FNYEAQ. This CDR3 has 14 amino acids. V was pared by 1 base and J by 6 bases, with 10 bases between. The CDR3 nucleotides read TGTGCCAGCAGCTTAGGCAGTTTCGGCAATGAGCAGTTCTTC. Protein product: CASSLGSFGNEQFF.

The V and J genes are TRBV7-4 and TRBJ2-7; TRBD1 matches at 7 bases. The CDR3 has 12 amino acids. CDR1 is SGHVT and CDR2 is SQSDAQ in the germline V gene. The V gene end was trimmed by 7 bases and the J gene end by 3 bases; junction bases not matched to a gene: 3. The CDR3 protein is CASTRDSYEQYF. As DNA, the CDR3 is TGTGCCAGCACCAGGGACAGCTACGAGCAGTACTTC.

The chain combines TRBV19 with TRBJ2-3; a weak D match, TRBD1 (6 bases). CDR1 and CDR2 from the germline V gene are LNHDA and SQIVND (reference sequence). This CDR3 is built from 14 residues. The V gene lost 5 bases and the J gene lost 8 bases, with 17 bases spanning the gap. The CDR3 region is CASSDPRTVATQYF. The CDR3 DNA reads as TGTGCCAGTAGTGACCCAAGGACAGTGGCTACGCAGTATTTT.

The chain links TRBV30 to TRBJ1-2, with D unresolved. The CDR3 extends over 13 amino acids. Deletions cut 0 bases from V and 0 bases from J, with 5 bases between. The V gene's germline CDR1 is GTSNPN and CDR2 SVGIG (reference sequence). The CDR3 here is CAWSVEANYGYTF. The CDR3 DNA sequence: TGTGCCTGGAGTGTCGAGGCTAACTATGGCTACACCTTC. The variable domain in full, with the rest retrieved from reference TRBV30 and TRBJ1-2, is SQTIHQWPATLVQPVGSPLSLECTVEGTSNPNLYWYRQAAGRGLQLLFYSVGIGQISSEVPQNLSASRPQDRQFILSSKKLLLSDSGFYLCAWSVEANYGYTFGSGTRLTVV.

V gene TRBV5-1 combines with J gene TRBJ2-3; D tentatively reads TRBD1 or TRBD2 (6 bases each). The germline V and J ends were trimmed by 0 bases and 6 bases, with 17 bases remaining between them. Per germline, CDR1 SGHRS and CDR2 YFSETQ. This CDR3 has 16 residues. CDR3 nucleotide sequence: TGCGCCAGCAGCTTGGCATGGGGGGCGCTAGCTGATACGCAGTATTTT. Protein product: CASSLAWGALADTQYF.

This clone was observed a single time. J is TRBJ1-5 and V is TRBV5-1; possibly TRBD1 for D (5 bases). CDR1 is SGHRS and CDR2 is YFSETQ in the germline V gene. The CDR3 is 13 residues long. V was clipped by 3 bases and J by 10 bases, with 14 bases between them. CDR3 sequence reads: CASSWGGKSPQHF. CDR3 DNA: TGCGCCAGCAGCTGGGGGGGAAAATCACCCCAGCATTTT.

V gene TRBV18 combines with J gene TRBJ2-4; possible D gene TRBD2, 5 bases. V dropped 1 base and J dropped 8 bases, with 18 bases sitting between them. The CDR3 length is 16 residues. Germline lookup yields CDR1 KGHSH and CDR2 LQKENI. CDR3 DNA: TGTGCCAGCTCACCACTAGCTATGAGGGAAATCGACATTCAGTACTTC. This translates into CASSPLAMREIDIQYF.

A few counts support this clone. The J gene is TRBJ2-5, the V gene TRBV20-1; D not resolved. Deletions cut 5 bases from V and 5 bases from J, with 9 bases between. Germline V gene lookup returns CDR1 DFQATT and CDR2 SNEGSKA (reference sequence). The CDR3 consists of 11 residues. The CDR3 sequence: CSAVPTETQYF. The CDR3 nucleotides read TGCAGTGCTGTCCCGACTGAGACCCAGTACTTC.

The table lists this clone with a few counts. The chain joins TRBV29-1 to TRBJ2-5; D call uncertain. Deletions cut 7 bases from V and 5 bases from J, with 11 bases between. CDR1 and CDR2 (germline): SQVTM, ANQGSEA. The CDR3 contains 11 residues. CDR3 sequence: CSGRSRETQYF. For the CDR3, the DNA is TGCAGCGGACGAAGCAGGGAGACCCAGTACTTC.

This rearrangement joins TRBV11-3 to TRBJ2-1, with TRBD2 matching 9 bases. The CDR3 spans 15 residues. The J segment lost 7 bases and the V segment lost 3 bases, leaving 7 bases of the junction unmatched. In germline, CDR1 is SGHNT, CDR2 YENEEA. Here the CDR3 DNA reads TGTGCCAGCAGCTTGACTAGCGGAGGGGTGAATGAGCAGTTCTTC. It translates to CASSLTSGGVNEQFF.

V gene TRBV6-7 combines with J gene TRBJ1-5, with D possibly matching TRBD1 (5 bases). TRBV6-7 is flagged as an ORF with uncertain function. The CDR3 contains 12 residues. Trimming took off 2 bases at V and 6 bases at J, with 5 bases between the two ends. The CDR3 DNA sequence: TGTGCCAGCAGTTACGGGGGTCAGCCCCAGCATTTT. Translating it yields CASSYGGQPQHF.

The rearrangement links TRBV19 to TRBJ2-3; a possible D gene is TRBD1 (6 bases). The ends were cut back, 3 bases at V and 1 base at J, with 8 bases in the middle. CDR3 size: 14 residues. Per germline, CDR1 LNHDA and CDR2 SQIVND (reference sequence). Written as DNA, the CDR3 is TGTGCCAGTAGTATCCGACAGGGCACAGATACGCAGTATTTT. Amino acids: CASSIRQGTDTQYF.

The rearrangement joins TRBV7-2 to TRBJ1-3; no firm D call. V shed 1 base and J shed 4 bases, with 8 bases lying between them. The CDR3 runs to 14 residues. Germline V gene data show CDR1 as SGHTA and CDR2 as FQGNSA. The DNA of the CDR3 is TGTGCCAGCAGCTTAGTTGGGGTCGGAAACACCATATATTTT. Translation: CASSLVGVGNTIYF.